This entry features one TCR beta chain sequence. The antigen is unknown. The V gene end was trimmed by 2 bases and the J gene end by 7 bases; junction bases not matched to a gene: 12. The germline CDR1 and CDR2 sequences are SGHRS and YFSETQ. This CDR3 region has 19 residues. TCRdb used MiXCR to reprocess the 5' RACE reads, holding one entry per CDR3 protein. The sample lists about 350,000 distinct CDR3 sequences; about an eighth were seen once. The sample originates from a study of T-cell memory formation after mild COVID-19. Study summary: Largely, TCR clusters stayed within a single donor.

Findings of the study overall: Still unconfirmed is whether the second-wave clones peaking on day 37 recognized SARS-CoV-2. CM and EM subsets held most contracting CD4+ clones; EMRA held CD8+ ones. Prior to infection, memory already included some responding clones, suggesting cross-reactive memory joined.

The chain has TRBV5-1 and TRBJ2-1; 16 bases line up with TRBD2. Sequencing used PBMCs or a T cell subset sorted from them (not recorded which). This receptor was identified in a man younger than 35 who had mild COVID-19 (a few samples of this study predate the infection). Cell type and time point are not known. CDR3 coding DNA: TGCGCCAGCAGCTTTGCCTCCGGGACTAGCGGGGGGGCCGGGAATGAGCAGTTCTTC. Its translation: CASSFASGTSGGAGNEQFF. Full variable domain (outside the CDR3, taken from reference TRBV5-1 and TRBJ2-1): KAGVTQTPRYLIKTRGQQVTLSCSPISGHRSVSWYQQTPGQGLQFLFEYFSETQRNKGNFPGRFSGRQFSNSRSEMNVSTLELGDSALYLCASSFASGTSGGAGNEQFFGPGTRLTVL.